A single sample is the source of the 32 T cell receptor beta chains below, sequenced in a study of blood T cell repertoires in COVID-19. The protocol was immunoSEQ multiplex PCR, while the TCRdb copy is restricted to in-frame clones and leaves out a portion. The sample includes approximately 200,000 clones, 86% of them seen just once. The sequenced material came from peripheral blood. These receptors originate from a woman in her twenties or thirties with active or convalescent COVID-19.

This clone was seen only once. The gene calls are TRBV27 and TRBJ2-5; 12 bases agree with TRBD2. V trimming: 5 bases; J trimming: 10 bases; junction bases outside the gene matches: 17. The CDR3 is 17 amino acids. Per germline, CDR1 MNHEY and CDR2 SMNVEV (reference sequence). The CDR3 loop reads CASSPWTSGMTRGDQYF. The CDR3 region has the DNA TGTGCCAGCAGTCCGTGGACTAGCGGGATGACGCGGGGGGACCAGTACTTC.

The V call is TRBV5-1, the J call TRBJ1-1; 11 bases match TRBD1. V dropped 3 bases and J dropped 0; count of bases not matched to a gene: 7. Germline V lookup: CDR1 SGHRS, CDR2 YFSETQ. The CDR3 covers 17 residues. For the CDR3, the DNA is TGCGCCAGCAGCTCTGAGGACAGGGGGCGTCTGAACACTGAAGCTTTCTTT. Its translation: CASSSEDRGRLNTEAFF. The full variable domain, with the rest looked up from reference TRBV5-1 and TRBJ1-1, is KAGVTQTPRYLIKTRGQQVTLSCSPISGHRSVSWYQQTPGQGLQFLFEYFSETQRNKGNFPGRFSGRQFSNSRSEMNVSTLELGDSALYLCASSSEDRGRLNTEAFFGQGTRLTVV.

This chain joins TRBV6-5 and TRBJ1-1; D is undetermined. The CDR3 is made up of 13 amino acids. The germline CDR1 and CDR2 sequences are MNHEY and SVGAGI. Trimming removed 6 bases at V and 2 bases at J, with 10 bases between. CDR3 sequence (DNA): TGTGCCAGCAGACCTAGCAGCAACACTGAAGCTTTCTTT. This gives the protein CASRPSSNTEAFF.

CDR3 bases: TGTGCCAGCAGTTACGGGGGACACAATCAGCCCCAGCATTTT. Translation: CASSYGGHNQPQHF. The chain has TRBV6-5 and TRBJ1-5; the D gene is possibly TRBD1 (6 bases). V was clipped by 2 bases and J by 3 bases, with 8 bases between them. CDR3 length equals 14 residues. Germline V lookup: CDR1 MNHEY, CDR2 SVGAGI.

The rearrangement links TRBV6-6 to TRBJ2-4; 7 nucleotides agree with TRBD1. V was clipped by 0 bases and J by 3 bases; unmatched bases: 2. Germline CDR1 reads MNHNY; CDR2 reads SVGAGI (reference sequence). The CDR3 contains 15 residues. The CDR3 nucleotides are TGTGCCAGCAGTTACTCGCAGGGGGACAAAAACATTCAGTACTTC. This translates into CASSYSQGDKNIQYF.

The gene calls are TRBV3-1 (or the pseudogene TRBV3-2) and TRBJ2-4; D unclear. Germline CDR1 reads LGHDT; CDR2 reads YNNKEL (reference sequence). The CDR3 covers 14 residues. Trimming took off 0 bases at V and 3 bases at J, with 6 bases between the two ends. Here the CDR3 DNA reads TGTGCCAGCAGCCAAGACACTGACAAAAACATTCAGTACTTC. Translating it yields CASSQDTDKNIQYF.

This sequence joins TRBV10-3 and TRBJ2-1; a weak D match, TRBD2 (6 bases). The CDR3 sequence is 13 residues long. V lost 3 bases and J 6 bases, leaving 9 bases between the germline ends. CDR1 is ENHRY, CDR2 SYGVKD, per germline. CDR3 loop: CAISDVGGNEQFF. In DNA, the CDR3 is TGTGCCATCAGTGACGTGGGGGGCAATGAGCAGTTCTTC.

The V and J genes are TRBV28 and TRBJ2-1, with TRBD2 matching over 10 bases. Germline-derived CDR1 and CDR2 are MDHEN and SYDVKM. After removal of 5 bases from V and 6 bases from J, the junction contained 10 bases not matched to a gene. There are 16 residues in the CDR3. The CDR3, as DNA: TGTGCCAGCAGTCTATCGAGCGGGAGGGGGAGCAATGAGCAGTTCTTC. It yields the protein CASSLSSGRGSNEQFF.

The rearrangement joins TRBV28 to TRBJ2-2; D unclear. The CDR3 runs to 14 residues. Germline V lookup: CDR1 MDHEN, CDR2 SYDVKM. Trimming removed 5 bases at V and 2 bases at J, with 9 bases between. The CDR3 is CASSPNINTGELFF. The CDR3 DNA is TGTGCCAGCAGTCCCAACATCAACACCGGGGAGCTGTTTTTT.

The chain carries TRBV28 and TRBJ1-2; 7 nucleotides align to TRBD1. J gave up 4 bases and V 10 bases, and 6 bases lay outside the gene matches. The CDR3 sequence is 12 residues long. The germline V gene has CDR1 MDHEN and CDR2 SYDVKM. CDR3 loop: CATSGQRYGYTF. The CDR3 DNA is TGTGCCACCTCGGGACAGCGCTATGGCTACACCTTC.

The chain links TRBV5-6 to TRBJ2-7; 11 nucleotides align to TRBD1. The trim removed 2 bases at V and 5 bases at J, leaving 6 bases unmatched. The CDR3 has 15 amino acids. CDR1 is SGHDT and CDR2 is YYEEEE in the germline V gene. The CDR3 loop reads CASSLSGTGGHEQYF. The CDR3 nucleotides are TGTGCCAGCAGCTTAAGTGGGACAGGGGGACACGAGCAGTACTTC.

The V and J genes are TRBV12-3 or TRBV12-4 and TRBJ1-6; no firm D call. The CDR3 is 13 amino acids. V lost 4 bases to trimming and J lost 8 bases, with 9 bases between them. The CDR3 DNA reads as TGTGCCAGCAGTTACGGGGAGGATTCACCCCTCCACTTT. It translates to CASSYGEDSPLHF.

The sample holds a few counts of this clone. The rearrangement links TRBV19 to TRBJ2-7, with a tentative D call TRBD1 (5 bases). V lost 6 bases to trimming and J lost 0 bases, with 6 bases between them. The CDR3 is 12 amino acids. Germline V gives CDR1 LNHDA, CDR2 SQIVND (reference sequence). The CDR3 here is CASSTGSYEQYF. CDR3 coding DNA: TGTGCCAGTAGCACAGGCTCCTACGAGCAGTACTTC.

The gene calls are TRBV30 and TRBJ1-1; TRBD1 is a possible D gene (6 bases). The germline V gene encodes CDR1 GTSNPN and CDR2 SVGIG (reference sequence). The CDR3 covers 15 residues. The ends were cut back, 4 bases at V and 0 bases at J, with 15 bases in the middle. The CDR3 DNA follows: TGTGCCTGGACCGTCGCGGACAGCATGAACACTGAAGCTTTCTTT. Translation gives CAWTVADSMNTEAFF. The complete variable domain, with remaining parts taken from reference TRBV30 and TRBJ1-1, reads SQTIHQWPATLVQPVGSPLSLECTVEGTSNPNLYWYRQAAGRGLQLLFYSVGIGQISSEVPQNLSASRPQDRQFILSSKKLLLSDSGFYLCAWTVADSMNTEAFFGQGTRLTVV.

Remarks on this clone: Additional DNA sequences in this sample encode the identical CDR3. V gene TRBV29-1 combines with J gene TRBJ1-4, with 9 bases matching TRBD1. Trimming removed 6 bases from V and 8 bases from J; junction bases left unmatched: 4. CDR3 length equals 12 residues. Looked up from germline, CDR1 is SQVTM and CDR2 is ANQGSEA. This chain's CDR3 is CSVGTGREKLFF. In DNA, the CDR3 is TGCAGCGTGGGGACAGGGAGAGAAAAACTGTTTTTT.

The gene calls are TRBV21-1 and TRBJ2-3; the table gives TRBD2 as D, unverified against the DNA. TRBV21-1 is termed a pseudogene. This CDR3 region has 18 residues. CDR3 residues: CASSKALSGGPSPDTQYF. The CDR3 coding sequence is TGTGCCAGCAGCAAGGCCCTCAGCGGGGGGCCGAGCCCAGATACGCAGTATTTT.

The chain joins TRBV6-5 to TRBJ1-5, with TRBD1 as a possible D gene (6 bases). This CDR3 has 15 residues. Germline CDR1 is MNHEY and CDR2 is SVGAGI. Trimming left V 2 bases short and J 3 bases short, with 11 bases between. CDR3 coding DNA: TGTGCCAGCAGTTACGATGGGGGCCCCAATCAGCCCCAGCATTTT. Translated, it gives CASSYDGGPNQPQHF.

V and J are TRBV28 and TRBJ2-7, with D possibly TRBD2 on 7 matching bases. Germline V gene lookup returns CDR1 MDHEN and CDR2 SYDVKM. The V end was cut by 5 bases, the J end by 2 bases, with 22 bases between. CDR3 length: 17 residues. The chain's CDR3 is CASSPRLGGELTYEQYF. CDR3 nucleotide sequence: TGTGCCAGCAGTCCCCGCCTAGGGGGGGAGTTAACCTACGAGCAGTACTTC.

For the CDR3, the DNA is TGTGCCAGCAGGGGAGGGGAATCACCCCTCCACTTT. The encoded protein is CASRGGESPLHF. The rearrangement links TRBV6-5 to TRBJ1-6; weak D call: TRBD1 (5 bases). The germline V gene encodes CDR1 MNHEY and CDR2 SVGAGI. V was clipped by 6 bases and J by 10 bases, with 10 bases between them. This CDR3 spans 12 amino acids.

This chain uses TRBV6-5 with TRBJ2-1, with D possibly TRBD2 on 6 matching bases. Germline V gives CDR1 MNHEY, CDR2 SVGAGI. The germline V and J ends were trimmed by 4 bases and 10 bases, with 11 bases remaining between them. This CDR3 is built from 12 residues. CDR3: CASSFRREEQFF. DNA for the CDR3: TGTGCCAGCAGTTTTCGGCGGGAAGAGCAGTTCTTC.

The V and J genes are TRBV6-5 and TRBJ2-3; 12 bases line up with TRBD2. The CDR3 covers 15 residues. In germline, CDR1 is MNHEY, CDR2 SVGAGI. With 4 bases clipped from V and 1 base from J, the junction kept 0 bases outside the gene matches. The CDR3 coding sequence is TGTGCCAGCAGTTCTAGCGGGAGGGGCACAGATACGCAGTATTTT. This encodes CASSSSGRGTDTQYF.

The V call is TRBV5-1, the J call TRBJ2-7; D unresolved. There are 15 residues in the CDR3. Germline CDR1 SGHRS, CDR2 YFSETQ. Trimming took 1 base from V and 5 from J, leaving 16 bases between them. CDR3 bases: TGCGCCAGCAGCTTGATATCTAGGCTGGGTAACGAGCAGTACTTC. Amino acid sequence: CASSLISRLGNEQYF.

The chain recombines TRBV30 with TRBJ1-2, with D tentatively TRBD1 (6 bases). Deletions cut 0 bases from V and 3 bases from J, with 11 bases between. The length of the CDR3 is 14 residues. Germline CDR1 GTSNPN, CDR2 SVGIG (reference sequence). CDR3 coding DNA: TGTGCCTGGAGTGTACGACGGACAGACTATGGCTACACCTTC. Residues: CAWSVRRTDYGYTF.

This clone was seen a few times. The V and J genes are TRBV7-2 and TRBJ1-6; TRBD1 is a possible D gene (6 bases). The germline V and J ends were trimmed by 6 bases and 6 bases, with 15 bases remaining between them. In germline, CDR1 is SGHTA, CDR2 FQGNSA. The CDR3 has 15 residues. In DNA, the CDR3 is TGTGCCAGCAGTCCCTCCGGGACACCTAATTCACCCCTCCACTTT. This gives the protein CASSPSGTPNSPLHF.

The chain couples TRBV19 to TRBJ2-3; 7 nucleotides match TRBD1. The germline CDR1 and CDR2 sequences are LNHDA and SQIVND (reference sequence). The CDR3 contains 15 residues. J was trimmed by 0 bases and V by 6 bases; bases with no gene match: 6. In DNA, the CDR3 is TGTGCCAGTAGATCGGGACAGTCTAGCACAGATACGCAGTATTTT. Encoded protein: CASRSGQSSTDTQYF. The whole variable domain, remainder taken from reference TRBV19 and TRBJ2-3, is DGGITQSPKYLFRKEGQNVTLSCEQNLNHDAMYWYRQDPGQGLRLIYYSQIVNDFQKGDIAEGYSVSREKKESFPLTVTSAQKNPTAFYLCASRSGQSSTDTQYFGPGTRLTVL.

This clone was recorded once. This CDR3 reads CASRVSGTTPDTQYF. CDR3 sequence (DNA): TGTGCCAGCAGAGTTTCCGGGACTACCCCAGATACGCAGTATTTT. The genes are TRBV6-5 and TRBJ2-3; 7 nucleotides align to TRBD2. J lost 4 bases, V lost 6 bases, and 10 bases had no gene match. The V gene's germline CDR1 is MNHEY and CDR2 SVGAGI. This CDR3 contains 15 residues.

In its sample, this clone was seen a few times. The chain employs TRBV28 and TRBJ2-3; 7 bases line up with TRBD2. J was trimmed by 0 bases and V by 6 bases; bases with no gene match: 6. The germline V gene encodes CDR1 MDHEN and CDR2 SYDVKM. This CDR3 region has 15 residues. CDR3 residues: CASRIGGGSTDTQYF. The CDR3 DNA reads as TGTGCCAGCAGGATTGGGGGAGGGAGCACAGATACGCAGTATTTT. Using reference TRBV28 and TRBJ2-3 for the parts outside the CDR3, the full variable domain is DVKVTQSSRYLVKRTGEKVFLECVQDMDHENMFWYRQDPGLGLRLIYFSYDVKMKEKGDIPEGYSVSREKKERFSLILESASTNQTSMYLCASRIGGGSTDTQYFGPGTRLTVL.

The CDR3 is CAWSAGVSNQPQHF. In DNA, the CDR3 is TGTGCCTGGAGTGCAGGGGTTAGCAATCAGCCCCAGCATTTT. The V call is TRBV30, the J call TRBJ1-5; D is possibly TRBD1 (6 bases). V was pared by 1 base and J by 0 bases, with 7 bases between. This CDR3 is 14 amino acids long. Per germline, CDR1 GTSNPN and CDR2 SVGIG (reference sequence). The full variable domain, its missing parts supplied by reference TRBV30 and TRBJ1-5, is SQTIHQWPATLVQPVGSPLSLECTVEGTSNPNLYWYRQAAGRGLQLLFYSVGIGQISSEVPQNLSASRPQDRQFILSSKKLLLSDSGFYLCAWSAGVSNQPQHFGDGTRLSIL.

The genes are TRBV6-2 or TRBV6-3 and TRBJ2-5; 7 bases fit TRBD1. CDR3 size: 14 residues. Germline V gene lookup returns CDR1 MNHEY and CDR2 SVGEGT. V gave up 0 bases and J gave up 4 bases; unmatched junction bases: 2. As DNA, the CDR3 is TGTGCCAGCAGTTACTCGAACAGGGGAGAGACCCAGTACTTC. It translates to CASSYSNRGETQYF.

This chain links TRBV11-2 with TRBJ2-1; D is possibly TRBD2 (5 bases). Germline V lookup: CDR1 SGHAT, CDR2 FQNNGV. With 3 bases removed from V and 2 bases from J, the gap between germline ends came to 17 bases. This CDR3 contains 17 residues. The CDR3 nucleotides are TGTGCCAGCAGCTTCCACCCCGGACTGTTCCCCTACAATGAGCAGTTCTTC. Translated: CASSFHPGLFPYNEQFF.

The CDR3, as DNA: TGTGCCAGCAGTGAAAGGACAGGGGGCTACGACGAGCAGTACTTC. It is translated as CASSERTGGYDEQYF. The chain recombines TRBV6-1 with TRBJ2-7, with 11 bases that match TRBD1. V dropped 2 bases and J dropped 5; count of bases not matched to a gene: 5. The CDR3 covers 15 residues. CDR1 is MNHNS, CDR2 SASEGT, per germline.

This clone was recorded only once. The chain couples TRBV27 to TRBJ1-1; D perhaps matches TRBD1 (5 bases). The CDR3 extends over 17 amino acids. Germline CDR1 MNHEY, CDR2 SMNVEV (reference sequence). Deletions cut 6 bases from V and 1 base from J, with 21 bases between. CDR3 sequence: CASSLGLVVARNTEAFF. In nucleotides, the CDR3 is TGTGCCAGCAGCTTGGGACTGGTGGTGGCTAGGAACACTGAAGCTTTCTTT.